A single sample gave rise to the 17 T cell receptor beta chains below, sequenced in a study of shared clonotypes between healthy human individuals. Libraries were prepared by immunoSEQ multiplex PCR; TCRdb keeps only in-frame clonotypes and omits some of them. Of about 490,000 clones listed, about 82% are singletons. Sample: PBMCs. The receptors here all came from a woman between 40 and 55 years old in good health. Some clones in this sample may be carry-over from other donors' samples.

This clone was counted at least ten times. The chain uses TRBV6-1 and TRBJ2-7; D possibly corresponds to TRBD2 (5 bases). The length of the CDR3 is 15 residues. Between the trimmed V and J ends, which lost 2 bases and 0 bases, there was a span of 11 bases. CDR1 and CDR2 (germline): MNHNS, SASEGT. In DNA, the CDR3 is TGTGCCAGCAGTGAACTGGCGGAGGCCTCCTACGAGCAGTACTTC. It encodes CASSELAEASYEQYF.

This clone was detected once. This sequence joins TRBV19 and TRBJ1-1; 9 bases map to TRBD1. Germline V gives CDR1 LNHDA, CDR2 SQIVND (reference sequence). The CDR3 sequence is 16 residues long. Trimming cost V 3 bases and J 6 bases; bases outside gene matches: 11. CDR3 loop: CASSIAGTGIIAEAFF. Here the CDR3 DNA reads TGTGCCAGTAGTATCGCCGGGACAGGGATTATTGCTGAAGCTTTCTTT.

This rearrangement joins TRBV11-3 to TRBJ2-3; 14 nucleotides match TRBD2. Germline-derived CDR1 and CDR2 are SGHNT and YENEEA. V shed 5 bases and J 5 bases; nucleotides not matched to a gene: 12. CDR3 length: 18 amino acids. The CDR3 region is CASSQGTSGRGLRDTQYF. In nucleotides, the CDR3 is TGTGCCAGCAGCCAAGGGACTAGCGGGAGAGGTTTGAGAGATACGCAGTATTTT.

The CDR3 reads CSVESGGTRNEQYF. The CDR3 bases are TGCAGCGTTGAAAGCGGGGGGACGAGGAACGAGCAGTACTTC. This chain connects TRBV29-1 to TRBJ2-7, with 9 bases aligning to TRBD2. The CDR3 is made up of 14 amino acids. The V gene's germline CDR1 is SQVTM and CDR2 ANQGSEA. The J segment lost 5 bases and the V segment lost 2 bases, leaving 7 bases of the junction unmatched.

The rearrangement uses TRBV4-2 and TRBJ2-1; TRBD2 matches at 9 bases. V shed 1 base, J shed 8 bases, and the junction held 9 bases outside the gene matches. The germline gives CDR1 LGHNA, CDR2 YNFKEQ. CDR3 length: 16 amino acids. The CDR3 region is CASSQGLGGRAYEQFF. CDR3 nucleotide sequence: TGTGCCAGCAGCCAAGGACTTGGCGGGAGGGCCTATGAGCAGTTCTTC.

This rearrangement joins TRBV30 to TRBJ2-7, with TRBD1 identical over 10 bases. With 3 bases clipped from V and 4 bases from J, the junction kept 9 bases outside the gene matches. The CDR3 runs to 15 residues. Germline V gene data show CDR1 as GTSNPN and CDR2 as SVGIG (reference sequence). Here the CDR3 reads CAWRNRDRGDYEQYF. Written as DNA, the CDR3 is TGTGCCTGGAGGAACCGGGACAGGGGTGATTACGAGCAGTACTTC.

Turning to this clone: Other DNA variants within this sample encode the same CDR3. The chain is built from TRBV5-1 and TRBJ2-5; 16 nucleotides match TRBD2. The CDR3 is made up of 15 amino acids. Losses at the gene ends were 3 bases for V and 5 bases for J; bases not matched to a gene: 1. Germline values: CDR1 SGHRS, CDR2 YFSETQ. CDR3 DNA sequence: TGCGCCAGCAGCTCGGGACTAGCGGGAGGGGAGACCCAGTACTTC. This encodes CASSSGLAGGETQYF.

This clone has just a few counts. The chain joins TRBV7-8 to TRBJ2-7; no definite D call. Germline V gives CDR1 SGHVS, CDR2 FQNEAQ. Trimming removed 3 bases at V and 5 bases at J, with 14 bases between. The CDR3 runs to 14 residues. The CDR3 sequence: CASSLWSYQNEQYF. CDR3 sequence (DNA): TGTGCCAGCAGCTTGTGGTCGTATCAGAACGAGCAGTACTTC. Together with reference TRBV7-8 and TRBJ2-7, the CDR3 gives the full variable domain: GAGVSQSPRYKVAKRGQDVALRCDPISGHVSLFWYQQALGQGPEFLTYFQNEAQLDKSGLPSDRFFAERPEGSVSTLKIQRTQQEDSAVYLCASSLWSYQNEQYFGPGTRLTVT.

This chain connects TRBV7-2 to TRBJ2-7, with no clear D. Trimming removed 3 bases from V and 0 bases from J, with 9 bases in between. The CDR3 is 14 residues long. CDR1 is SGHTA, CDR2 FQGNSA, per germline. The CDR3, as DNA: TGTGCCAGCAGCTTCCTATCAAACTCCTACGAGCAGTACTTC. It yields the protein CASSFLSNSYEQYF.

With regard to this clone: A junction end diverges from the germline sequence, so it may reflect a read error. The chain has TRBV10-3 and TRBJ2-6, with 8 nucleotides matching TRBD1. The CDR3 runs 18 residues. CDR1 is ENHRY and CDR2 is SYGVKD in the germline V gene. DNA of the CDR3: TGTGCCATCAGTGGGGGGACAGGCCGCGGCTCTGAGGCCAACGTCCTGACTTTC. It codes for CAISGGTGRGSEANVLTF.

The chain carries TRBV13 and TRBJ2-4; D is uncertain. CDR1 is PRHDT, CDR2 FYEKMQ, per germline (reference sequence). This CDR3 contains 12 residues. Trimming left V 0 bases short and J 7 bases short, with 4 bases between. CDR3 loop: CASSLGGNIQYF. As DNA, the CDR3 is TGTGCCAGCAGCTTAGGAGGGAACATTCAGTACTTC.

The chain uses TRBV19 and TRBJ2-7; TRBD2 aligns across 9 bases. V lost 5 bases and J lost 8; bases outside the gene matches: 13. Germline assignment: CDR1 LNHDA and CDR2 SQIVND (reference sequence). This CDR3 is built from 15 residues. This CDR3 reads CASSSPGLAVWQQYF. CDR3 DNA sequence: TGTGCCAGTAGTTCCCCGGGACTAGCAGTCTGGCAGCAGTACTTC.

This rearrangement joins TRBV28 to TRBJ2-6; D may correspond to TRBD1 or TRBD2 (5 bases each). Trimming shortened V by 8 bases and J by 0 bases, and 14 bases separated the two germline ends. The germline gives CDR1 MDHEN, CDR2 SYDVKM. CDR3 length: 16 amino acids. CDR3 sequence (DNA): TGTGCCAGCTGCTCGGGACGCCTCTCTGGGGCCAACGTCCTGACTTTC. Translating gives CASCSGRLSGANVLTF.

The chain couples TRBV19 to TRBJ2-5; 13 bases line up with TRBD2. Trimming at V came to 8 bases and at J to 5 bases, leaving 8 bases not matched to a gene. The CDR3 sequence is 15 residues long. CDR1 is LNHDA, CDR2 SQIVND, per germline (reference sequence). CDR3 protein: CASAPGLAGWETQYF. CDR3 in DNA: TGTGCCAGTGCACCGGGACTAGCGGGATGGGAGACCCAGTACTTC. Combining the CDR3 with reference TRBV19 and TRBJ2-5 gives the whole variable domain DGGITQSPKYLFRKEGQNVTLSCEQNLNHDAMYWYRQDPGQGLRLIYYSQIVNDFQKGDIAEGYSVSREKKESFPLTVTSAQKNPTAFYLCASAPGLAGWETQYFGPGTRLLVL.

This chain connects TRBV11-2 to TRBJ2-7; TRBD1 might be the D (5 bases). The ends were cut back, 4 bases at V and 3 bases at J, with 19 bases in the middle. The germline CDR1 and CDR2 sequences are SGHAT and FQNNGV. CDR3 size: 16 residues. Here the CDR3 reads CASSSIFQGTFYEQYF. The CDR3 DNA sequence: TGTGCCAGCAGCTCCATATTCCAGGGAACATTCTACGAGCAGTACTTC.

The rearrangement uses TRBV30 and TRBJ1-2, with D tentatively TRBD1 (5 bases). CDR1 and CDR2 (germline): GTSNPN, SVGIG (reference sequence). With 4 bases removed from V and 3 bases from J, the gap between germline ends came to 15 bases. The CDR3 runs to 14 residues. CDR3 sequence (DNA): TGTGCCTGGACCCGACAGACGGGGGACTATGGCTACACCTTC. It yields the protein CAWTRQTGDYGYTF.

This chain connects TRBV28 to TRBJ1-1; no firm D call. With 10 bases removed from V and 6 bases from J, the gap between germline ends came to 18 bases. The length of the CDR3 is 13 residues. Germline V CDR1 and CDR2: MDHEN, SYDVKM. CDR3 bases: TGTGCCACGACCCGCGGGGAGAGGGCTGAAGCTTTCTTT. It is translated as CATTRGERAEAFF.